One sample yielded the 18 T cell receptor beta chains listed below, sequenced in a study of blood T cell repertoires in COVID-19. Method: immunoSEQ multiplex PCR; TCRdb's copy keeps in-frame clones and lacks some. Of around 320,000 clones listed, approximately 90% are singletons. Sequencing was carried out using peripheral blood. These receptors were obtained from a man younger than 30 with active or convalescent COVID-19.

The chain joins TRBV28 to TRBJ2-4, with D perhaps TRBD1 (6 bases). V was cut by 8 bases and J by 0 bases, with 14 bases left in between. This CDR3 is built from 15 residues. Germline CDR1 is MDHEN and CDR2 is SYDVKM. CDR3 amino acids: CASRQERLAKNIQYF. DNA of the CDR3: TGTGCCAGCCGACAGGAGAGACTAGCCAAAAACATTCAGTACTTC.

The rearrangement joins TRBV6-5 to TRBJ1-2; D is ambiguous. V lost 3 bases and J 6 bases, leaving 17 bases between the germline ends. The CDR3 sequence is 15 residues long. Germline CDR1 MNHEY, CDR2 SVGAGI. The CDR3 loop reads CASSYFQQASNGYTF. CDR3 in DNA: TGTGCCAGCAGTTATTTCCAGCAGGCTTCAAATGGCTACACCTTC.

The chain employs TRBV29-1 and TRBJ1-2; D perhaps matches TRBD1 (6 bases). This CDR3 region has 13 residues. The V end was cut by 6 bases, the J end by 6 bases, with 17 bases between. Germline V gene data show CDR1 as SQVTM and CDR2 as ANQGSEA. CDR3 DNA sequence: TGCAGCGTCGTGGAAACAGGGTGGGATGGCTACACCTTC. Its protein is CSVVETGWDGYTF.

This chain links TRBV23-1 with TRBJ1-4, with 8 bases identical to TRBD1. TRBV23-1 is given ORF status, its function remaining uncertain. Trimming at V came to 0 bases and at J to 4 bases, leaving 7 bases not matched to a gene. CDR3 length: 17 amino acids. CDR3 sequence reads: CASSQSPPGQVNEKLFF. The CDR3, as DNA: TGCGCCAGCAGTCAATCGCCTCCGGGACAGGTTAATGAAAAACTGTTTTTT.

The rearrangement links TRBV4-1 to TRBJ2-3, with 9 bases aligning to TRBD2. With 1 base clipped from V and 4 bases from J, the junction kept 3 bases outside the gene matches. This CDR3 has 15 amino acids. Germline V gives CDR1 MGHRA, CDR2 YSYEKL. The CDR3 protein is CASSQVASGADTQYF. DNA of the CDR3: TGCGCCAGCAGCCAAGTTGCTAGCGGGGCAGATACGCAGTATTTT.

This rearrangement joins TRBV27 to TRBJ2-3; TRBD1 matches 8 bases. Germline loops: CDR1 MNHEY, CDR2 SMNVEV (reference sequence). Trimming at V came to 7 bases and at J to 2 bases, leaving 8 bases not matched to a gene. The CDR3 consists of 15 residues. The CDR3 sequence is CASTPGQGFTDTQYF. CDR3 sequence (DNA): TGTGCCAGCACCCCAGGACAGGGCTTCACAGATACGCAGTATTTT.

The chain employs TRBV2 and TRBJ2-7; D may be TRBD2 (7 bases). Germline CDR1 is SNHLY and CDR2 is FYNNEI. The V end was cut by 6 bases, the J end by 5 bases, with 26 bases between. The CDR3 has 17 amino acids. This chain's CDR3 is CASRNGAGAPSYDEQYF. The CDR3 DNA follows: TGTGCCAGCAGAAATGGGGCGGGGGCCCCCTCCTACGACGAGCAGTACTTC.

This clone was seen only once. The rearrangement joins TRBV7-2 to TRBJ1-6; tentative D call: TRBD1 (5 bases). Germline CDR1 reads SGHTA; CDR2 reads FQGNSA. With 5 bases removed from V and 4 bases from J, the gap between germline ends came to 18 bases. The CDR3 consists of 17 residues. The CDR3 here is CASSPTIRVTYNSPLHF. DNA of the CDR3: TGTGCCAGCAGCCCAACGATCAGGGTAACATATAATTCACCCCTCCACTTT.

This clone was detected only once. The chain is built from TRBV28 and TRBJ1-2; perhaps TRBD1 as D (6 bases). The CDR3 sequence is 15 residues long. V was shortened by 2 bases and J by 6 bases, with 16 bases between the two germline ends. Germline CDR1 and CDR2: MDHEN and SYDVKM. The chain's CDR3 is CASSLQQGSYHGYTF. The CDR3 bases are TGTGCCAGCAGTTTACAGCAGGGGTCTTATCATGGCTACACCTTC.

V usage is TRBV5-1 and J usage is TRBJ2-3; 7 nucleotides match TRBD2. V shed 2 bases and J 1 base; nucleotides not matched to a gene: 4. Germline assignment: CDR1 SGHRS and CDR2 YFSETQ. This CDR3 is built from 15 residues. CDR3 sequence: CASSFSGFGTDTQYF. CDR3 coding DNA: TGCGCCAGCAGCTTTAGCGGGTTCGGCACAGATACGCAGTATTTT.

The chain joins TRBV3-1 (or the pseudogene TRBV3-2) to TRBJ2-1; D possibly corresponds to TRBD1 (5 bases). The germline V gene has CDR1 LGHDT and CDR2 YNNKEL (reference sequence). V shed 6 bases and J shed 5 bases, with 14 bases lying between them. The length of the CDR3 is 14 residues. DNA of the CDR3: TGTGCCAGCAGTCTGTATGTAGGGGACAATGAGCAGTTCTTC. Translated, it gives CASSLYVGDNEQFF.

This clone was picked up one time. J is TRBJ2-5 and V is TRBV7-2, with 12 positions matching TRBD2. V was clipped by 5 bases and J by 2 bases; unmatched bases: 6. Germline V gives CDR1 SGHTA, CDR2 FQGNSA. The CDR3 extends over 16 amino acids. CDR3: CASSPGLAGSQETQYF. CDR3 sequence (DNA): TGTGCCAGCAGCCCCGGACTAGCGGGGAGTCAAGAGACCCAGTACTTC.

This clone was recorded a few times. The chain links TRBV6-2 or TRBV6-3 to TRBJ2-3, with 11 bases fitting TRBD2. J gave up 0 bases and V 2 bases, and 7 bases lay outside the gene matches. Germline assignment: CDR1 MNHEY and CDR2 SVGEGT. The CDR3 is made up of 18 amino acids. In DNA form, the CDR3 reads TGTGCCAGCAGTTACGATCAGGGACTAGCGGCGAGCACAGATACGCAGTATTTT. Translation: CASSYDQGLAASTDTQYF.

In nucleotides, the CDR3 is TGTGCCAGCAGTTACTTAACAGGGAGTGGCTACACCTTC. Translated: CASSYLTGSGYTF. The J gene is TRBJ1-2, the V gene TRBV6-2 or TRBV6-3, with a tentative D call TRBD1 (6 bases). The CDR3 loop spans 13 amino acids. CDR1 is MNHEY, CDR2 SVGEGT, per germline. Trimming left V 1 base short and J 7 bases short, with 10 bases between.

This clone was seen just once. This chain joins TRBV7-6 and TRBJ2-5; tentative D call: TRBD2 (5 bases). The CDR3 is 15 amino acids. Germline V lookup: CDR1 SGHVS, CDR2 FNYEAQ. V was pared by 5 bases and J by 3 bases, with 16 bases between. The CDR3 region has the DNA TGTGCCAGCAGCAAACTAAATACTAGAGAAGAGACCCAGTACTTC. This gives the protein CASSKLNTREETQYF.

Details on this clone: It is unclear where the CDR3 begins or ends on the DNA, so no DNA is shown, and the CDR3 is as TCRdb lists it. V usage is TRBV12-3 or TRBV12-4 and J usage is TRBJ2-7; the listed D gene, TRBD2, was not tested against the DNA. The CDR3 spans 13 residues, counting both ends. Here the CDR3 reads CASSFLESYEQYF.

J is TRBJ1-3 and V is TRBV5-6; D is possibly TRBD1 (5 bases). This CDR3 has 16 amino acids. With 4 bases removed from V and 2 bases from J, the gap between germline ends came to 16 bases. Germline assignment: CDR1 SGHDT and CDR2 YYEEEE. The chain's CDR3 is CASSIWTRGAGNTIYF. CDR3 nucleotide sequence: TGTGCCAGCAGCATATGGACTCGGGGGGCTGGAAACACCATATATTTT.

CDR3 region: CASSIGGTGQETQYF. The CDR3, as DNA: TGTGCCAGTAGTATAGGGGGGACGGGACAGGAGACCCAGTACTTC. This chain connects TRBV19 to TRBJ2-5; TRBD1 agrees at 7 bases. The length of the CDR3 is 15 residues. The V segment lost 1 base and the J segment 5 bases; nucleotides outside the gene matches: 7. CDR1 LNHDA and CDR2 SQIVND come from the germline V gene (reference sequence).